The 23 T cell receptor beta chains below were found in one sample sequenced in a study of somatic mutations in cytotoxic T cells in rheumatoid arthritis. Only in-frame clones appear in the TCRdb table, and some are missing; sequencing was by immunoSEQ multiplex PCR. Altogether under 20,000 clones are present, 65% to 85% being singletons, with the ten largest covering roughly 9.4%. The sample taken for sequencing was CD8+ T cells sorted from blood. These receptors were obtained from an adult with rheumatoid arthritis.

The chain joins TRBV19 to TRBJ1-5; no clear D. Germline V gives CDR1 LNHDA, CDR2 SQIVND (reference sequence). The CDR3 sequence is 14 residues long. V was clipped by 6 bases and J by 3 bases, with 12 bases between them. The CDR3 DNA reads TGTGCCAGTAGACGGGCGAATTTCAATCAGCCCCAGCATTTT. Amino acids: CASRRANFNQPQHF.

The V call is TRBV7-9, the J call TRBJ2-1; D is unclear. This CDR3 has 11 amino acids. Between the trimmed V and J ends, which lost 3 bases and 10 bases, there was a span of 7 bases. CDR1 SEHNR and CDR2 FQNEAQ come from the germline V gene (reference sequence). In nucleotides, the CDR3 is TGTGCCAGCAGCTTGACGATCGAGCAGTTCTTC. Protein product: CASSLTIEQFF.

The chain's CDR3 is CASSLRVRGERTDTQYF. CDR3 nucleotides: TGTGCCAGCAGCTTAAGGGTCCGCGGGGAAAGGACAGATACGCAGTATTTT. The gene calls are TRBV7-3 and TRBJ2-3, with D tentatively TRBD2 (6 bases). This CDR3 has 17 amino acids. V lost 1 base, J lost 3 bases, and 17 bases lay in between. Looked up from germline, CDR1 is SGHTA and CDR2 is FQGTGA.

V is TRBV4-1 and J is TRBJ2-3, with 8 nucleotides matching TRBD2. The germline V gene encodes CDR1 MGHRA and CDR2 YSYEKL. V lost 5 bases to trimming and J lost 5 bases; unmatched junction nucleotides: 12. The CDR3 covers 16 residues. CDR3 sequence reads: CASSRGPGLAEDTQYF. The CDR3 DNA reads as TGCGCCAGCAGCAGGGGTCCCGGACTAGCTGAAGATACGCAGTATTTT.

The chain links TRBV6-1 to TRBJ1-2; D call uncertain. The CDR3 runs to 12 residues. The germline gives CDR1 MNHNS, CDR2 SASEGT. Trimming cost V 1 base and J 8 bases, with 8 bases left between them. CDR3 sequence reads: CASSEVGSGYTF. CDR3 in DNA: TGTGCCAGCAGTGAAGTGGGGTCGGGCTACACCTTC.

The chain has TRBV5-1 and TRBJ1-5, with TRBD1 as a possible D gene (5 bases). V gave up 5 bases and J gave up 7 bases, with 16 bases separating them. The CDR3 loop spans 14 amino acids. Germline-derived CDR1 and CDR2 are SGHRS and YFSETQ. Here the CDR3 reads CASSRMGGDQPQHF. In DNA, the CDR3 is TGCGCCAGCAGTCGAATGGGAGGGGACCAGCCCCAGCATTTT.

The genes are TRBV10-3 and TRBJ1-1; D unclear. V was trimmed by 4 bases and J by 6 bases, leaving 12 bases between them. The CDR3 runs to 13 residues. Looked up from germline, CDR1 is ENHRY and CDR2 is SYGVKD. Here the CDR3 reads CAISVSQVAEAFF. In DNA, the CDR3 is TGTGCCATCAGTGTTAGTCAGGTCGCTGAAGCTTTCTTT.

This clone was detected a few times. This chain links TRBV27 with TRBJ1-2; unclear D gene. Between the trimmed V and J ends, which lost 2 bases and 4 bases, there was a span of 11 bases. The CDR3 is 14 residues long. Germline-derived CDR1 and CDR2 are MNHEY and SMNVEV (reference sequence). In DNA, the CDR3 is TGTGCCAGCAGTTTAGCTGGGCGGACCTATGGCTACACCTTC. Its protein is CASSLAGRTYGYTF.

The rearrangement joins TRBV4-1 to TRBJ1-5; unclear D gene. CDR1 and CDR2 from the germline V gene are MGHRA and YSYEKL. The length of the CDR3 is 16 residues. V was clipped by 0 bases and J by 6 bases, with 15 bases between them. Here the CDR3 DNA reads TGCGCCAGCAGCCAAGATTGGAGGGCGCCCAGTCAGCCCCAGCATTTT. It encodes CASSQDWRAPSQPQHF.

This chain connects TRBV29-1 to TRBJ1-1; TRBD1 matches at 8 bases. Germline values: CDR1 SQVTM, CDR2 ANQGSEA. V gave up 5 bases and J gave up 5 bases; unmatched junction bases: 25. This CDR3 is built from 19 residues. In nucleotides, the CDR3 is TGCAGCGTTCATGGGGCGAGGCAGGGGGCATCTGTAAGCTTGACTGAAGCTTTCTTT. Its translation is CSVHGARQGASVSLTEAFF.

This chain uses TRBV11-2 with TRBJ1-2; TRBD1 might be the D (6 bases). V dropped 3 bases and J dropped 2 bases, with 19 bases sitting between them. Per germline, CDR1 SGHAT and CDR2 FQNNGV. This CDR3 has 17 residues. CDR3 sequence (DNA): TGTGCCAGCAGCTTCCGGACAGCCAAAGTTACAAACTATGGCTACACCTTC. It specifies CASSFRTAKVTNYGYTF. Combining the CDR3 with reference TRBV11-2 and TRBJ1-2 gives the whole variable domain EAGVAQSPRYKIIEKRQSVAFWCNPISGHATLYWYQQILGQGPKLLIQFQNNGVVDDSQLPKDRFSAERLKGVDSTLKIQPAKLEDSAVYLCASSFRTAKVTNYGYTFGSGTRLTVV.

CDR3 protein: CASSLKSSNQPQHF. The CDR3 DNA reads TGTGCCAGCAGTTTAAAGAGTAGCAATCAGCCCCAGCATTTT. The chain combines TRBV27 with TRBJ1-5; no definite D call. The V and J ends lost 2 bases and 0 bases respectively, with 5 bases between them. Per the germline V gene, CDR1 is MNHEY and CDR2 is SMNVEV (reference sequence). This CDR3 is 14 amino acids long.

This clone is categorized as medium-sized. The chain is built from TRBV5-1 and TRBJ2-7; D perhaps matches TRBD1 (6 bases). The germline V and J ends were trimmed by 0 bases and 3 bases, with 13 bases remaining between them. This CDR3 spans 15 amino acids. The germline V gene encodes CDR1 SGHRS and CDR2 YFSETQ. In DNA form, the CDR3 reads TGCGCCAGCAGCTTGGCCGGGGACACCCGCTACGAGCAGTACTTC. It translates to CASSLAGDTRYEQYF.

The chain couples TRBV7-6 to TRBJ2-6; weak D call: TRBD2 (6 bases). CDR3 length equals 17 residues. Per germline, CDR1 SGHVS and CDR2 FNYEAQ. Trimming left V 5 bases short and J 0 bases short, with 14 bases between. The CDR3, as DNA: TGTGCCAGCAGCGGAGGGAGAGTCCCCTCTGGGGCCAACGTCCTGACTTTC. Its translation: CASSGGRVPSGANVLTF.

The rearrangement joins TRBV30 to TRBJ1-2, with unresolved D. The V and J ends lost 3 bases and 4 bases respectively, with 15 bases between them. Per the germline V gene, CDR1 is GTSNPN and CDR2 is SVGIG (reference sequence). The CDR3 is 14 amino acids. CDR3 nucleotide sequence: TGTGCCTGGAGGGCACCGAACGAGGGCTATGGCTACACCTTC. Its translation is CAWRAPNEGYGYTF.

J is TRBJ1-2 and V is TRBV6-5, with 7 bases matching TRBD1. The CDR3 has 12 residues. CDR1 is MNHEY, CDR2 SVGAGI, per germline. Germline trimming cut 6 bases from V and 2 bases from J; bases unmatched to any gene: 0. CDR3 nucleotide sequence: TGTGCCAGCAGGACAGGGAACTATGGCTACACCTTC. Residues: CASRTGNYGYTF.

This chain connects TRBV7-9 to TRBJ1-1; TRBD1 matches 10 bases. V lost 5 bases, J lost 1 base, and 4 bases stayed unmatched. Germline loops: CDR1 SEHNR, CDR2 FQNEAQ (reference sequence). This CDR3 contains 15 residues. The CDR3 reads CASSGRDRGNTEAFF. CDR3 nucleotides: TGTGCCAGCAGCGGCCGGGACAGGGGGAACACTGAAGCTTTCTTT.

The rearrangement links TRBV27 to TRBJ2-5; 8 bases fit TRBD1. The CDR3 spans 14 residues. Losses at the gene ends were 3 bases for V and 4 bases for J; bases not matched to a gene: 4. In germline, CDR1 is MNHEY, CDR2 SMNVEV (reference sequence). CDR3 protein: CASSLQGASETQYF. The CDR3 DNA sequence: TGTGCCAGCAGTTTGCAGGGGGCATCAGAGACCCAGTACTTC.

V is TRBV19 and J is TRBJ2-3, with D possibly being TRBD1 (6 bases). Trimming cost V 9 bases and J 4 bases, with 11 bases left between them. In germline, CDR1 is LNHDA, CDR2 SQIVND (reference sequence). The CDR3 loop spans 12 amino acids. The CDR3 DNA reads TGTGCCAGCCTCAGGGGCCCAGATACGCAGTATTTT. Protein product: CASLRGPDTQYF.

The chain joins TRBV5-6 to TRBJ2-2, with D tentatively TRBD1 (6 bases). Germline CDR1 reads SGHDT; CDR2 reads YYEEEE. The CDR3 is 14 amino acids. The V end lost 4 bases, the J end lost 7 bases, and 14 bases lay between the germline ends. In DNA, the CDR3 is TGTGCCAGCAGCCTTACCTTAGGGGGCGGGGAGCTGTTTTTT. Translated, it gives CASSLTLGGGELFF.

The chain is built from TRBV4-1 and TRBJ1-1; the D gene is possibly TRBD1 (5 bases). The CDR3 is 14 amino acids. The germline V gene has CDR1 MGHRA and CDR2 YSYEKL. The germline V and J ends were trimmed by 3 bases and 3 bases, with 11 bases remaining between them. The CDR3 spells CASSQAPRDTEAFF. The CDR3 coding sequence is TGCGCCAGCAGCCAGGCCCCCAGGGACACTGAAGCTTTCTTT.

This chain joins TRBV28 and TRBJ1-4, with no clear D. From germline, CDR1 is MDHEN and CDR2 SYDVKM. Trimming pared 4 bases from V and 1 base from J, leaving 16 bases between. CDR3 length: 17 amino acids. CDR3 sequence (DNA): TGTGCCAGCAGTTCGGTCGTCAACAGACTAACTAATGAAAAACTGTTTTTT. It translates to CASSSVVNRLTNEKLFF.

This clone has only a few counts. V and J are TRBV6-5 and TRBJ1-5; TRBD1 agrees at 10 bases. The CDR3 sequence is 14 residues long. The J segment lost 7 bases and the V segment lost 5 bases, leaving 5 bases of the junction unmatched. CDR1 is MNHEY, CDR2 SVGAGI, per germline. DNA of the CDR3: TGTGCCAGCAGTCCTGGACAGGGGGAACAGCCCCAGCATTTT. It specifies CASSPGQGEQPQHF.